This entry describes one T cell receptor (beta chain). The antigen is unknown. Sequencing used immunoSEQ multiplex PCR; TCRdb keeps in-frame clones, though not all of them. The table records around 36,000 clones, about 82% of them present only once. The data are from a study of OX40 agonist ivuxolimab in advanced cancers. Points from the study as a whole: Among some nonresponders, normalized T-cell clonal expansion was also low. Fewer expanded clones were found on average in CD4+ than in CD8+ T cells.

V shed 0 bases and J shed 6 bases, with 12 bases lying between them. This CDR3 is built from 15 residues. Germline V CDR1 and CDR2: MNHEY, SVGAGI. The material sequenced was CD4+ or CD8+ T cells sorted from blood, taken in a trial of the OX40 agonist ivuxolimab. The receptor comes from an adult with an advanced solid tumor such as melanoma, head and neck, liver or kidney cancer. The chain is built from TRBV6-5 and TRBJ2-1; D might be TRBD1 (6 bases). For the CDR3, the DNA is TGTGCCAGCAGTTACTCTCTGGGGGCCGGCAATGAGCAGTTCTTC. As protein: CASSYSLGAGNEQFF.